Reported below is one TCR beta chain. Its antigen is not known. These data belong to a study of cytomegalovirus exposure and HLA in healthy donors. Study in general: Inside one of the first data releases sat some 93 million unique TCRs taken from HLA-typed donors. Study outcomes and limitations: CMV serostatus was the only recorded immune exposure for donors. As confirmed in vitro, three CMV-associated chains were specific for CMV antigens.

CDR1 is SGHTA, CDR2 FQGTGA, per germline. V was clipped by 1 base and J by 1 base; unmatched bases: 2. This CDR3 spans 15 amino acids. Primers included in the PCR were 60 Vbeta and 13 Jbeta primers. The assay was immunoSEQ multiplex PCR, and TCRdb's table has in-frame clones only and misses some. The table shows roughly 190,000 clones, with 10% to 15% occurring only once. The sequence was collected from a man in his fifties or sixties in good health and CMV-seropositive. Input material: PBMCs. V and J are TRBV7-3 and TRBJ1-1; 8 nucleotides line up with TRBD1. DNA of the CDR3: TGTGCCAGCAGCTTAAACGACAGGGGGAACACTGAAGCTTTCTTT. Amino acids: CASSLNDRGNTEAFF.